The clone carrying this T cell receptor (beta chain) has a handful of counts. The antigen is unknown. The CDR3 runs to 17 residues. The V and J ends lost 1 base and 4 bases, in that order; junction bases with no gene match: 9. From germline, CDR1 is MGHRA and CDR2 YSYEKL. The sample comes from a study of CD4+ T cells in melanoma. Here immunoSEQ multiplex PCR was the method, and the copy in TCRdb shows in-frame clones only, minus some. The sample yields roughly 16,000 clones, around 77% seen once. General study results and limits: CD8+ T cell, macrophage and B cell function reportedly correlated with neoantigen-specific CD4+ T cells. Neoantigen-specific CD4+ T cells in melanoma reportedly had diverse differentiation states.

The sample comprised cells from a culture (not recorded whether cultured in vitro). The chain has TRBV4-1 and TRBJ2-1, with 8 bases aligning to TRBD2. This TCR came from a human donor with melanoma. CDR3 nucleotides: TGCGCCAGCAGCCAAGGACCTCTCGGGGGGGCGTACAATGAGCAGTTCTTC. As protein: CASSQGPLGGAYNEQFF.